A single sample is the source of the 10 T cell receptor beta chains below, sequenced in a study of brain T cells in children with intractable seizures. Sequencing was performed with immunoSEQ multiplex PCR; in TCRdb, only in-frame clones are kept and a portion is missing. Of 110,000 or so clones listed, approximately 94% are singletons. Sequencing was performed on peripheral blood, taken at surgery. These receptors all come from a boy in the first two years of life with hemimegalencephaly and intractable seizures.

This chain links TRBV14 with TRBJ1-6; a possible D gene is TRBD1 (6 bases). Germline V gene sequence: CDR1 SGHDN, CDR2 FVKESK. Trimming took 1 base from V and 7 from J, leaving 14 bases between them. This CDR3 spans 16 amino acids. The CDR3 reads CASSQGGASSNSPLHF. CDR3 DNA: TGTGCCAGCAGCCAAGGGGGGGCGTCCTCGAATTCACCCCTCCACTTT.

This chain uses TRBV9 with TRBJ2-3; 7 nucleotides match TRBD2. J was trimmed by 0 bases and V by 5 bases; bases with no gene match: 9. Germline CDR1 reads SGDLS; CDR2 reads YYNGEE. The CDR3 covers 16 residues. The CDR3 here is CASSDPSGTSTDTQYF. The CDR3 DNA reads as TGTGCCAGCAGTGACCCTAGCGGTACTAGCACAGATACGCAGTATTTT.

This chain's CDR3 is CASSHRGLNTGELFF. CDR3 sequence (DNA): TGTGCCAGCAGCCACAGGGGCCTTAACACCGGGGAGCTGTTTTTT. V usage is TRBV5-4 and J usage is TRBJ2-2; the match to TRBD1 covers 7 bases. Looked up from germline, CDR1 is SGHNT and CDR2 is YYREEE (reference sequence). V lost 4 bases, J lost 2 bases, and 5 bases stayed unmatched. This CDR3 is built from 15 residues. The full variable domain, its missing parts supplied by reference TRBV5-4 and TRBJ2-2, is ETGVTQSPTHLIKTRGQQVTLRCSSQSGHNTVSWYQQALGQGPQFIFQYYREEENGRGNFPPRFSGLQFPNYSSELNVNALELDDSALYLCASSHRGLNTGELFFGEGSRLTVL.

This clone was recorded only once. The rearrangement uses TRBV18 and TRBJ2-2; D remains ambiguous. The CDR3 contains 16 residues. CDR1 is KGHSH, CDR2 LQKENI, per germline. V lost 1 base and J lost 5, with 14 bases in between. The CDR3 DNA reads TGTGCCAGCTCACCACGGGAAGTCGCAGTAACCGGGGAGCTGTTTTTT. This gives the protein CASSPREVAVTGELFF.

The V gene is TRBV28, the J gene TRBJ1-5; no firm D call. The CDR3 loop spans 15 amino acids. Trimming pared 6 bases from V and 2 bases from J, leaving 14 bases between. Germline assignment: CDR1 MDHEN and CDR2 SYDVKM. CDR3 in DNA: TGTGCCAGCAGCTCCCATTTACGAGGCAATCAGCCCCAGCATTTT. It specifies CASSSHLRGNQPQHF.

This chain links TRBV28 with TRBJ2-5; D ambiguous. This CDR3 contains 16 residues. Per the germline V gene, CDR1 is MDHEN and CDR2 is SYDVKM. V shed 0 bases and J shed 1 base, with 12 bases lying between them. CDR3 nucleotide sequence: TGTGCCAGCAGTTTATGGGTGGCCAGCCTCCAAGAGACCCAGTACTTC. This codes for CASSLWVASLQETQYF. Combining the CDR3 with reference TRBV28 and TRBJ2-5 gives the whole variable domain DVKVTQSSRYLVKRTGEKVFLECVQDMDHENMFWYRQDPGLGLRLIYFSYDVKMKEKGDIPEGYSVSREKKERFSLILESASTNQTSMYLCASSLWVASLQETQYFGPGTRLLVL.

The chain has TRBV7-9 and TRBJ1-2; tentatively, D is TRBD1 (6 bases). CDR1 is SEHNR and CDR2 is FQNEAQ in the germline V gene (reference sequence). Trimming shortened V by 3 bases and J by 4 bases, and 24 bases separated the two germline ends. The CDR3 sequence is 18 residues long. CDR3 in amino acids: CASSFQTRDRSSSYGYTF. The CDR3 DNA follows: TGTGCCAGCAGCTTCCAAACTAGAGACAGGTCTTCTTCCTATGGCTACACCTTC.

This sequence joins TRBV19 and TRBJ2-7, with 11 bases matching TRBD2. V gave up 1 base and J gave up 4 bases; unmatched junction bases: 9. CDR1 and CDR2 from the germline V gene are LNHDA and SQIVND (reference sequence). This CDR3 contains 17 residues. The DNA for the CDR3 is TGTGCCAGTAGTATAGGGGCACTAGCGGGAGATTCGTACGAGCAGTACTTC. Protein: CASSIGALAGDSYEQYF.

The V gene is TRBV4-3, the J gene TRBJ1-2, with D hard to call. V dropped 0 bases and J dropped 3 bases, with 2 bases sitting between them. This CDR3 comprises 12 residues. Germline V gene sequence: CDR1 LGHNA, CDR2 YSLEER. The CDR3 nucleotides are TGCGCCAGCAGCCAAGACGACTATGGCTACACCTTC. Its protein is CASSQDDYGYTF.

V usage is TRBV6-5 and J usage is TRBJ1-5; 9 nucleotides align to TRBD1. There are 15 residues in the CDR3. V lost 7 bases to trimming and J lost 6 bases; unmatched junction nucleotides: 10. Per the germline V gene, CDR1 is MNHEY and CDR2 is SVGAGI. The CDR3 sequence: CASTDTGGEGQPQHF. The CDR3 DNA is TGTGCCAGCACCGATACAGGGGGCGAGGGTCAGCCCCAGCATTTT.